The 29 T cell receptor beta chains below were found in one sample sequenced in a study of cytomegalovirus exposure and HLA in healthy donors (TCRdb year 2017). Library generation was performed with the immunoSEQ multiplex PCR assay. For the multiplex PCR, a mixture combining 60 forward primers for TCR Vbeta segments and 13 reverse primers for TCR Jbeta segments was used. Here the immuneACCESS table is served through TCRdb, limited to in-frame sequences with V and J called. Missing clones are a known gap in these copies; in checked studies unresolved V genes cover under half, and the rest lacks a known reason. For this sample the table gives over 100,000 clones, of which about a tenth were detected only once. 5.8% of the sample is taken by the ten largest. The sample consisted of PBMCs. Source of these receptors: a middle-aged man in good health and CMV-seropositive.

This clone was seen only a few times. The rearrangement joins TRBV4-1 to TRBJ2-7; D gene unclear. Trimming removed 0 bases at V and 1 base at J, with 13 bases between. This CDR3 comprises 16 residues. CDR1 and CDR2 from the germline V gene are MGHRA and YSYEKL. DNA of the CDR3: TGCGCCAGCAGCCAAGATCTTGTGGAGAGATCCTACGAGCAGTACTTC. Encoded protein: CASSQDLVERSYEQYF.

The J gene is TRBJ2-7, the V gene TRBV5-1; D gene uncertain. Looked up from germline, CDR1 is SGHRS and CDR2 is YFSETQ. The CDR3 has 13 residues. V was pared by 1 base and J by 0 bases, with 5 bases between. The CDR3, as DNA: TGCGCCAGCAGCTTGTTCTCCTCCTACGAGCAGTACTTC. This translates into CASSLFSSYEQYF.

This clone was recorded a few times. The gene calls are TRBV4-2 and TRBJ1-5; TRBD1 matches 7 bases. CDR3 length equals 14 residues. J gave up 5 bases and V 5 bases, and 6 bases lay outside the gene matches. Germline CDR1 LGHNA, CDR2 YNFKEQ. This CDR3 reads CASSATGDDQPQHF. Here the CDR3 DNA reads TGTGCCAGCAGCGCAACAGGGGACGATCAGCCCCAGCATTTT.

CDR3 sequence (DNA): TGTGCCAGTAGTATAAGCCCCCCCGGGAGAAGCTCCTACAATGAGCAGTTCTTC. It is translated as CASSISPPGRSSYNEQFF. The chain employs TRBV19 and TRBJ2-1; a possible D gene is TRBD2 (6 bases). Per the germline V gene, CDR1 is LNHDA and CDR2 is SQIVND (reference sequence). The V and J ends lost 2 bases and 0 bases respectively, with 17 bases between them. This CDR3 contains 18 residues.

This clone occurred a few times. The V call is TRBV21-1, the J call TRBJ2-7; the table's D call TRBD2 went unverified against the DNA. TRBV21-1 is designated a pseudogene. This CDR3 is built from 15 residues. Written as DNA, the CDR3 is TGTGCCAGCGGACTAGCGGGTCGGCCGGGCGACGAGCAGTACTTC. This encodes CASGLAGRPGDEQYF.

This clone has just a few counts. The chain carries TRBV21-1 and TRBJ2-5; the listed D gene, TRBD2, was not tested against the DNA. TRBV21-1 is a pseudogene locus. The CDR3 spans 14 residues. The CDR3 region has the DNA TGTGCCAGCAGTCGAAGCGGGAGCGGGGAGGCCCAGTACTTC. Its protein is CASSRSGSGEAQYF.

This clone showed up just a few times. The chain combines TRBV6-4 with TRBJ2-2; TRBD2 might be the D (5 bases). The V and J ends lost 0 bases and 3 bases respectively, with 8 bases between them. Germline lookup yields CDR1 MRHNA and CDR2 SNTAGT. The CDR3 has 15 amino acids. In DNA form, the CDR3 reads TGTGCCAGCAGTGACTCGTACGGGGACACCGGGGAGCTGTTTTTT. Translating it yields CASSDSYGDTGELFF.

V is TRBV7-9 and J is TRBJ2-2; tentative D call: TRBD2 (7 bases). V lost 8 bases, J lost 6 bases, and 19 bases lay in between. The CDR3 length is 15 residues. Germline lookup yields CDR1 SEHNR and CDR2 FQNEAQ (reference sequence). Written as DNA, the CDR3 is TGTGCCAGCGGACCCCAGGGGAGGGCTGCCGGGGAGCTGTTTTTT. Protein: CASGPQGRAAGELFF.

This clone has a count of ten or more. The chain carries TRBV19 and TRBJ1-3; D gene uncertain. Trimming pared 7 bases from V and 0 bases from J, leaving 10 bases between. Germline values: CDR1 LNHDA, CDR2 SQIVND (reference sequence). The CDR3 is 14 residues long. In nucleotides, the CDR3 is TGTGCCAGTACTGGCGGCTACTCTGGAAACACCATATATTTT. Its translation is CASTGGYSGNTIYF.

V usage is TRBV7-9 and J usage is TRBJ1-4, with 8 nucleotides matching TRBD1. V shed 5 bases, J shed 8 bases, and the junction held 7 bases outside the gene matches. This CDR3 region has 14 residues. Looked up from germline, CDR1 is SEHNR and CDR2 is FQNEAQ (reference sequence). In DNA form, the CDR3 reads TGTGCCAGCAGCACGGGGACAGGCAGGGAAAAACTGTTTTTT. This gives the protein CASSTGTGREKLFF.

This clone came up a few times. J is TRBJ1-5 and V is TRBV5-8; TRBD1 agrees at 11 bases. The CDR3 is made up of 15 amino acids. After removal of 6 bases from V and 2 bases from J, the junction contained 4 bases not matched to a gene. From germline, CDR1 is SGHTS and CDR2 YDEGEE. DNA for the CDR3: TGTGCCAGCAACCAGGGACAGGGGGGCAATCAGCCCCAGCATTTT. It codes for CASNQGQGGNQPQHF.

This clone was found a few times. In DNA, the CDR3 is TGTGCCAGCAGTCACCTACTGTTGGATGAGCAGTTCTTC. This codes for CASSHLLLDEQFF. This rearrangement joins TRBV6-5 to TRBJ2-1; D is unclear. The CDR3 loop spans 13 amino acids. V lost 5 bases and J 8 bases, leaving 13 bases between the germline ends. Germline loops: CDR1 MNHEY, CDR2 SVGAGI.

The V and J genes are TRBV7-6 and TRBJ1-3, with unresolved D. The CDR3 has 16 amino acids. V was pared by 5 bases and J by 0 bases, with 14 bases between. Germline V lookup: CDR1 SGHVS, CDR2 FNYEAQ. This chain's CDR3 is CASSEGRSFSGNTIYF. CDR3 coding DNA: TGTGCCAGCAGCGAGGGAAGGTCATTCTCTGGAAACACCATATATTTT. The full variable domain, completed using reference TRBV7-6 and TRBJ1-3, is GAGVSQSPRYKVTKRGQDVALRCDPISGHVSLYWYRQALGQGPEFLTYFNYEAQQDKSGLPNDRFSAERPEGSISTLTIQRTEQRDSAMYRCASSEGRSFSGNTIYFGEGSWLTVV.

V is TRBV6-6 and J is TRBJ2-4; TRBD1 might be the D (6 bases). V lost 10 bases, J lost 1 base, and 17 bases lay in between. This CDR3 has 15 amino acids. Germline CDR1 and CDR2: MNHNY and SVGAGI (reference sequence). The CDR3 bases are TGTGCCACCAGGGGCGAGGGATTTGCCAAAAACATTCAGTACTTC. Translation: CATRGEGFAKNIQYF.

The V gene is TRBV19, the J gene TRBJ1-2; 7 nucleotides line up with TRBD1. Per the germline V gene, CDR1 is LNHDA and CDR2 is SQIVND (reference sequence). CDR3 size: 15 residues. Trimming cost V 3 bases and J 2 bases; bases outside gene matches: 6. CDR3 amino acids: CASSMKGTDNYGYTF. The CDR3 region has the DNA TGTGCCAGTAGTATGAAGGGGACAGACAACTATGGCTACACCTTC. The variable domain in full, completed from reference TRBV19 and TRBJ1-2, reads DGGITQSPKYLFRKEGQNVTLSCEQNLNHDAMYWYRQDPGQGLRLIYYSQIVNDFQKGDIAEGYSVSREKKESFPLTVTSAQKNPTAFYLCASSMKGTDNYGYTFGSGTRLTVV.

This clone was detected only a few times. J is TRBJ2-7 and V is TRBV5-7; D gene unclear. TRBV5-7 is an ORF; its function is uncertain. V was trimmed by 4 bases and J by 5 bases, leaving 10 bases between them. The CDR3 has 12 residues. The CDR3 is CASSGNYHEQYF. The CDR3 nucleotides are TGTGCCAGCAGCGGAAACTACCACGAGCAGTACTTC.

This clone was found a few times. The chain joins TRBV30 to TRBJ2-2; the match to TRBD2 covers 12 bases. This CDR3 region has 15 residues. The junction had 2 bases not matched to a gene; V was cut back by 3 bases and J by 3 bases. Germline CDR1 is GTSNPN and CDR2 is SVGIG (reference sequence). CDR3 bases: TGTGCCTGGAGCAGACTAGCGGGAGACACCGGGGAGCTGTTTTTT. This encodes CAWSRLAGDTGELFF.

This clone was detected a few times. The chain has TRBV2 and TRBJ1-5; the D gene is possibly TRBD1 (5 bases). CDR3 length: 15 amino acids. Trimming took off 0 bases at V and 5 bases at J, with 11 bases between the two ends. CDR1 SNHLY and CDR2 FYNNEI come from the germline V gene. CDR3 region: CASSEALQGYQPQHF. The CDR3 DNA reads TGTGCCAGCAGTGAAGCTCTCCAGGGTTATCAGCCCCAGCATTTT.

This rearrangement joins TRBV15 to TRBJ1-1; TRBD1 might be the D (6 bases). Germline loops: CDR1 LNHNV, CDR2 YYDKDF (reference sequence). V was shortened by 3 bases and J by 0 bases, with 8 bases between the two germline ends. The CDR3 has 14 amino acids. CDR3 nucleotides: TGTGCCACCAGCAGCGGACAGTTGAACACTGAAGCTTTCTTT. It codes for CATSSGQLNTEAFF.

The chain carries TRBV27 and TRBJ1-1; perhaps TRBD1 as D (5 bases). This CDR3 has 13 residues. Germline lookup yields CDR1 MNHEY and CDR2 SMNVEV (reference sequence). V gave up 6 bases and J gave up 2 bases, with 10 bases separating them. CDR3: CASRLGVNTEAFF. Here the CDR3 DNA reads TGTGCCAGCAGGCTAGGGGTTAACACTGAAGCTTTCTTT.

This clone was counted only a few times. The DNA for the CDR3 is TGTGCCAGCAGTTACCAGGGTTTCGATCAGCCCCAGCATTTT. It yields the protein CASSYQGFDQPQHF. The J gene is TRBJ1-5, the V gene TRBV6-6, with D maybe TRBD1 (5 bases). Germline CDR1 reads MNHNY; CDR2 reads SVGAGI (reference sequence). Trimming took 2 bases from V and 5 from J, leaving 10 bases between them. The CDR3 extends over 14 amino acids.

The chain is built from TRBV28 and TRBJ2-5; 7 bases align to TRBD2. The germline V gene encodes CDR1 MDHEN and CDR2 SYDVKM. The CDR3 loop spans 17 amino acids. Unmatched junction bases numbered 16, after V lost 4 bases and J lost 5 bases. Here the CDR3 reads CASSSAIEGEGSETQYF. DNA of the CDR3: TGTGCCAGCAGTTCCGCGATTGAAGGGGAGGGTTCGGAGACCCAGTACTTC.

CDR3 DNA sequence: TGTGCCAGCAGGACCACAGGGAGAGGGAATGAAAAACTGTTTTTT. It is translated as CASRTTGRGNEKLFF. The chain combines TRBV28 with TRBJ1-4, with D maybe TRBD1 (6 bases). The germline V gene encodes CDR1 MDHEN and CDR2 SYDVKM. This CDR3 is 15 amino acids long. Trimming shortened V by 6 bases and J by 5 bases, and 16 bases separated the two germline ends.

This chain uses TRBV30 with TRBJ2-5; TRBD1 is a possible D gene (6 bases). The CDR3 loop spans 12 amino acids. The germline gives CDR1 GTSNPN, CDR2 SVGIG (reference sequence). Trimming pared 3 bases from V and 9 bases from J, leaving 14 bases between. CDR3 nucleotide sequence: TGTGCCTGGAGCACAGGGTACGAGGCCCAGTACTTC. Protein product: CAWSTGYEAQYF.

V and J are TRBV13 and TRBJ2-1, with D hard to call. The CDR3 totals 17 residues. Per germline, CDR1 PRHDT and CDR2 FYEKMQ (reference sequence). V lost 2 bases and J lost 2, with 16 bases in between. As DNA, the CDR3 is TGTGCCAGCAGCTTATACGAAGGCCTCGCGGCCTACAATGAGCAGTTCTTC. Encoded protein: CASSLYEGLAAYNEQFF.

V is TRBV2 and J is TRBJ1-1, with 7 bases that match TRBD1. The V gene end was trimmed by 5 bases and the J gene end by 3 bases; junction bases not matched to a gene: 3. Germline CDR1 is SNHLY and CDR2 is FYNNEI. The CDR3 is 13 amino acids. This CDR3 is CASSQGEDTEAFF. The CDR3 region has the DNA TGTGCCAGCAGTCAGGGGGAAGACACTGAAGCTTTCTTT.

The genes are TRBV27 and TRBJ2-1; TRBD2 matches at 10 bases. V was clipped by 7 bases and J by 7 bases; unmatched bases: 10. There are 15 residues in the CDR3. Germline CDR1 is MNHEY and CDR2 is SMNVEV (reference sequence). CDR3 in amino acids: CASTIHASGSNEQFF. CDR3 in DNA: TGTGCCAGCACCATCCACGCTAGCGGGAGTAATGAGCAGTTCTTC.

This clone was seen more than once but under ten times. This chain uses TRBV5-4 with TRBJ2-2; unclear D gene. The V and J ends lost 4 bases and 3 bases respectively, with 7 bases between them. CDR3 length equals 13 residues. CDR1 and CDR2 from the germline V gene are SGHNT and YYREEE (reference sequence). CDR3 region: CASSPPDTGELFF. The CDR3 bases are TGTGCCAGCAGCCCGCCGGACACCGGGGAGCTGTTTTTT.

The chain combines TRBV5-8 with TRBJ1-5; TRBD1 matches at 7 bases. Looked up from germline, CDR1 is SGHTS and CDR2 is YDEGEE. The CDR3 totals 17 residues. V gave up 4 bases and J gave up 2 bases; unmatched junction bases: 12. CDR3: CASSPLGDRKGNQPQHF. In nucleotides, the CDR3 is TGTGCCAGCAGCCCCCTGGGGGACAGAAAGGGCAATCAGCCCCAGCATTTT.